The clone carrying this TCR beta chain appeared once. The antigen is undetermined. Via MiXCR, TCRdb re-called the 5' RACE reads, giving one row per CDR3 protein. This sample has 400,000 or so distinct CDR3 sequences, with 18% found just once. The data stem from a study of T cells after yellow fever vaccination. General study findings and limits: Boosting was followed by the reappearance of most primary-vaccination clones (roughly 95% CD4, about 90% CD8).

Unmatched junction bases numbered 4, after V lost 2 bases and J lost 2 bases. Germline CDR1 is LGHNA and CDR2 is YSLEER. The CDR3 is 16 residues long. The TCR was taken from a man aged 18 to 35 who received the YFV17D yellow fever vaccine. Material: PBMCs, obtained before the yellow fever booster vaccination. The genes are TRBV4-3 and TRBJ2-3, with TRBD2 matching over 10 bases. CDR3 nucleotide sequence: TGCGCCAGCAGCCAACTCCTAGCGGGAGTCACAGATACGCAGTATTTT. This encodes CASSQLLAGVTDTQYF.